This TCR beta chain was found in a study of Ad26.COV2.S vaccination and SARS-CoV-2 variants. Study as a whole: Intramuscular Ad26.COV2.S doses were given once or twice, 56 days apart. Findings and limits, study-wide: TCR breadth and depth analyses may have underestimated total T cell responses.

Assay: immunoSEQ multiplex PCR; the TCRdb copy retains only in-frame clones and omits some. Here the sample spans around 420,000 clones, roughly 90% being singletons. As to this clone: Its antigen is unidentified.

Treatment specified: some 19 received Ad26.COV2.S at low or high dose, single or two shots; several received placebo; per-sample allocation not given. Sample collection was performed on day 63 after the first vaccine or placebo injection. The CDR3 is 14 amino acids. Per germline, CDR1 SEHNR and CDR2 FQNEAQ (reference sequence). Deletions cut 2 bases from V and 2 bases from J, with 7 bases between. V gene TRBV7-9 combines with J gene TRBJ1-3; D remains unclear. Sequences were derived from peripheral blood, sampled in a trial of Ad26.COV2.S vaccine versus placebo. The TCR originated in a person aged 18-65 years who received the Ad26.COV2.S COVID-19 vaccine or a placebo. CDR3 DNA sequence: TGTGCCAGCAGCTTAAGGGTGGCTGGAAACACCATATATTTT. This sequence encodes CASSLRVAGNTIYF.